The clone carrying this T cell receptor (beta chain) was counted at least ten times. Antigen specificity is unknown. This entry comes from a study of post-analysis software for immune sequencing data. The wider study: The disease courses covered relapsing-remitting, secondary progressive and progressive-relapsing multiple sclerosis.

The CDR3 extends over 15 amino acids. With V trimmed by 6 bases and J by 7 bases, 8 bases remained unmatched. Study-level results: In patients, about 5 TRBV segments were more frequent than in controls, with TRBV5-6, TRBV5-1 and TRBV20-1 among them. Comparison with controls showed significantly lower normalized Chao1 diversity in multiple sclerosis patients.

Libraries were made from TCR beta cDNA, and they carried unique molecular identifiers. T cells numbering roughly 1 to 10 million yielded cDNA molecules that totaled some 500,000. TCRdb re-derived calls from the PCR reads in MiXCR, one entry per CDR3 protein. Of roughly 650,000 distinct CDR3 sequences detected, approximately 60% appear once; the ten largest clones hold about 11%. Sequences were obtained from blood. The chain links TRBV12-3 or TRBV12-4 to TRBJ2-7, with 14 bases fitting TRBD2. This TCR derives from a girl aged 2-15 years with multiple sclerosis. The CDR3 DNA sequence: TGTGCCAGCAGCCCGGGGACTAGCGGGAGTAATGAGCAGTACTTC. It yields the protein CASSPGTSGSNEQYF.